One and the same sample provided the 21 T cell receptor beta chains below, sequenced in a study of blood T cells in healthy people across ages. A second about 7 to 11 cycle PCR used barcoded and J-beta primers. TCRdb recomputed calls from the 5' RACE reads with MiXCR, one row per CDR3 protein. The data contain roughly 2 million distinct CDR3 sequences, about 49% of them singletons. Sequencing was performed on blood. The origin of the receptors is a woman aged 40 to 50 in good health.

The V call is TRBV9, the J call TRBJ2-7; 13 bases match TRBD2. This CDR3 spans 16 amino acids. Germline V gene sequence: CDR1 SGDLS, CDR2 YYNGEE. The trim removed 0 bases at V and 7 bases at J, leaving 7 bases unmatched. The CDR3 protein is CASSVGGLAGINEQYF. For the CDR3, the DNA is TGTGCCAGCAGCGTAGGGGGACTAGCGGGGATAAATGAGCAGTACTTC.

This clonotype turned up a few times. CDR3 coding DNA: TGTGCCAGCAGCGTAGGGGGGTTCCGCAACTATGGCTACACCTTC. Protein sequence: CASSVGGFRNYGYTF. This chain connects TRBV9 to TRBJ1-2, with D maybe TRBD1 (5 bases). Germline V gene data show CDR1 as SGDLS and CDR2 as YYNGEE. Trimming took 0 bases from V and 2 from J, leaving 11 bases between them. CDR3 size: 15 residues.

V usage is TRBV2 and J usage is TRBJ2-1; 12 bases align to TRBD1. V was clipped by 3 bases and J by 7 bases; unmatched bases: 7. Germline V gives CDR1 SNHLY, CDR2 FYNNEI. This CDR3 spans 16 amino acids. The CDR3 sequence is CASSDSPGQGANEQFF. The CDR3, as DNA: TGTGCCAGCAGTGATTCCCCGGGACAGGGGGCGAATGAGCAGTTCTTC.

The chain employs TRBV6-2 or TRBV6-3 and TRBJ2-3; D is ambiguous. CDR1 MNHEY and CDR2 SVGEGT come from the germline V gene. The CDR3 has 13 amino acids. The V gene lost 6 bases and the J gene lost 4 bases, with 11 bases spanning the gap. The DNA for the CDR3 is TGTGCCAGCAGGATTATAGACGCAGATACGCAGTATTTT. This codes for CASRIIDADTQYF.

This clonotype has only a few counts. V gene TRBV28 combines with J gene TRBJ1-6; D unclear. The CDR3 totals 11 residues. Trimming took 6 bases from V and 7 from J, leaving 4 bases between them. Germline V lookup: CDR1 MDHEN, CDR2 SYDVKM. The CDR3 sequence: CASSTNSPLHF. DNA of the CDR3: TGTGCCAGCAGCACAAATTCACCCCTCCACTTT.

The CDR3 sequence is CASSFRGHLMIQYF. CDR3 DNA sequence: TGTGCCAGCAGTTTCCGGGGACACCTTATGATTCAGTACTTC. This chain joins TRBV28 and TRBJ2-7; perhaps TRBD1 as D (6 bases). This CDR3 contains 14 residues. Germline V gene sequence: CDR1 MDHEN, CDR2 SYDVKM. V was pared by 3 bases and J by 10 bases, with 19 bases between.

V usage is TRBV7-6 and J usage is TRBJ2-3; a weak D match, TRBD2 (6 bases). Trimming took off 5 bases at V and 5 bases at J, with 23 bases between the two ends. The CDR3 consists of 17 residues. Germline CDR1 SGHVS, CDR2 FNYEAQ. The CDR3 DNA sequence: TGTGCCAGCAGCCCGGTCGGGAGTCGAACCCAACGAGATACGCAGTATTTT. Its protein is CASSPVGSRTQRDTQYF.

The V gene is TRBV7-2, the J gene TRBJ1-2; D may be TRBD1 (5 bases). V was clipped by 5 bases and J by 7 bases, with 29 bases between them. The CDR3 has 18 amino acids. Germline V lookup: CDR1 SGHTA, CDR2 FQGNSA. CDR3 protein: CASSAHSPIGVGGGGYTF. CDR3 bases: TGTGCCAGCAGCGCACATTCACCCATCGGAGTGGGGGGAGGTGGCTACACCTTC.

The chain uses TRBV4-1 and TRBJ2-1; TRBD2 might be the D (6 bases). Germline V CDR1 and CDR2: MGHRA, YSYEKL. Trimming removed 4 bases at V and 3 bases at J, with 19 bases between. The CDR3 has 17 residues. The CDR3 here is CASSLVFRGTIYNEQFF. CDR3 nucleotide sequence: TGCGCCAGCAGCCTTGTTTTCCGGGGGACCATCTACAATGAGCAGTTCTTC.

This chain connects TRBV20-1 to TRBJ1-6, with D perhaps matching TRBD1 (5 bases). The CDR3 is 17 residues long. CDR1 is DFQATT, CDR2 SNEGSKA, per germline (reference sequence). Trimming removed 3 bases at V and 0 bases at J, with 15 bases between. The CDR3 is CSARGQVQSSYNSPLHF. CDR3 coding DNA: TGCAGTGCTAGGGGGCAGGTCCAGAGCTCCTATAATTCACCCCTCCACTTT.

The chain couples TRBV3-1 to TRBJ1-5; D not certain. V gave up 4 bases and J gave up 1 base, with 8 bases separating them. The CDR3 has 14 residues. Germline CDR1 is LGHDT and CDR2 is YNNKEL (reference sequence). CDR3 region: CASSRAASNQPQHF. The CDR3 DNA reads TGTGCCAGCAGCCGAGCAGCCAGCAATCAGCCCCAGCATTTT.

The gene calls are TRBV2 and TRBJ2-3, with D perhaps matching TRBD1 or TRBD2 (6 bases each). V was cut by 8 bases and J by 3 bases, with 12 bases left in between. The germline V gene has CDR1 SNHLY and CDR2 FYNNEI. The length of the CDR3 is 13 residues. The CDR3 region has the DNA TGTGCCAGCGTAGGGGGGCGGACAGATACGCAGTATTTT. This translates into CASVGGRTDTQYF.

This clonotype appeared a few times. This chain connects TRBV12-3 or TRBV12-4 to TRBJ1-2; 9 bases fit TRBD1. The CDR3 loop spans 14 amino acids. Trimming at V came to 6 bases and at J to 2 bases, leaving 4 bases not matched to a gene. Written as DNA, the CDR3 is TGTGCCAGCAGGTTACAGGGGGCCAACTATGGCTACACCTTC. This translates into CASRLQGANYGYTF.

The chain employs TRBV4-1 and TRBJ2-7, with a possible D match to TRBD1 (6 bases). Germline-derived CDR1 and CDR2 are MGHRA and YSYEKL. The CDR3 length is 16 residues. Between the trimmed V and J ends, which lost 0 bases and 4 bases, there was a span of 16 bases. The CDR3 region is CASSQEGTRVAYEQYF. DNA for the CDR3: TGCGCCAGCAGCCAAGAAGGGACAAGGGTGGCGTACGAGCAGTACTTC.

The chain is built from TRBV6-2 or TRBV6-3 and TRBJ2-7; no clear D. Near its end, the DNA agrees better with TRBJ2-5, so the J call may be wrong. This CDR3 region has 11 residues. CDR1 and CDR2 (germline): MNHEY, SVGEGT. DNA for the CDR3: TGTGCCAGCACCTACCTCGGGACCCAGTACTTC. This codes for CASTYLGTQYF.

The CDR3, as DNA: TGTGCCAGCAGCCCTACCCAGGGGAGCTCCTATAATTCACCCCTCCACTTT. Its protein product is CASSPTQGSSYNSPLHF. The rearrangement uses TRBV7-2 and TRBJ1-6; perhaps TRBD1 as D (6 bases). The CDR3 has 17 residues. Trimming stripped 5 bases from V and 0 bases from J, with 14 bases between. Germline V gene lookup returns CDR1 SGHTA and CDR2 FQGNSA. The full variable domain, rest sourced from reference TRBV7-2 and TRBJ1-6, is GAGVSQSPSNKVTEKGKDVELRCDPISGHTALYWYRQSLGQGLEFLIYFQGNSAPDKSGLPSDRFSAERTGGSVSTLTIQRTQQEDSAVYLCASSPTQGSSYNSPLHFGNGTRLTVT.

The chain is built from TRBV27 and TRBJ2-7; D is uncertain. Germline V lookup: CDR1 MNHEY, CDR2 SMNVEV (reference sequence). The V end lost 2 bases, the J end lost 3 bases, and 17 bases lay between the germline ends. CDR3 length: 16 amino acids. The CDR3 nucleotides read TGTGCCAGCAGTTTAAGGCGCGGCACCCAAAACTACGAGCAGTACTTC. Protein product: CASSLRRGTQNYEQYF.

The genes are TRBV12-3 or TRBV12-4 and TRBJ2-1; D is perhaps TRBD1 (7 bases). The germline V and J ends were trimmed by 8 bases and 7 bases, with 24 bases remaining between them. CDR3 length equals 16 residues. CDR3 sequence reads: CASYSAGRQGWNEQFF. The CDR3 DNA reads TGTGCCAGCTATTCAGCGGGTAGACAGGGTTGGAATGAGCAGTTCTTC.

V gene TRBV4-2 combines with J gene TRBJ2-3; 7 nucleotides agree with TRBD1. The J segment lost 1 base and the V segment lost 0 bases, leaving 10 bases of the junction unmatched. This CDR3 comprises 18 residues. Germline CDR1 and CDR2: LGHNA and YNFKEQ. The CDR3, as DNA: TGTGCCAGCAGCCAAGAAGTTCAGGGGGTATTCGGCACAGATACGCAGTATTTT. As protein: CASSQEVQGVFGTDTQYF.

The chain carries TRBV9 and TRBJ2-1, with 12 nucleotides matching TRBD2. The CDR3 consists of 17 residues. Germline loops: CDR1 SGDLS, CDR2 YYNGEE. V lost 2 bases, J lost 2 bases, and 5 bases stayed unmatched. The CDR3 protein is CASSVSPSGGAYNEQFF. CDR3 DNA: TGTGCCAGCAGCGTCAGCCCTAGCGGGGGGGCCTACAATGAGCAGTTCTTC.

This clonotype appeared once. The rearrangement joins TRBV20-1 to TRBJ2-5; D is possibly TRBD1 or TRBD2 (6 bases each). V was clipped by 0 bases and J by 6 bases, with 17 bases between them. Germline loops: CDR1 DFQATT, CDR2 SNEGSKA (reference sequence). There are 15 residues in the CDR3. The CDR3 coding sequence is TGCAGTGCTAGAGATGGGGGCAGGGACTTGCAGACCCAGTACTTC. Translating gives CSARDGGRDLQTQYF.